These 13 T cell receptor beta chains were sequenced from one sample in a study of shared clonotypes between healthy human individuals. Clones were read by immunoSEQ multiplex PCR, and TCRdb kept only the in-frame ones, dropping some. The table has 950,000 to 1,300,000 clones, approximately 72% seen once. Material: memory CD4+ T cells sorted from blood. Subset: CD45RA-negative fraction. Receptor source: a man aged 18-30 years in good health.

In the case of this clone: A clone one base away is much larger, so this may be a read error. The chain combines TRBV4-3 with TRBJ1-1; D not certain. The CDR3 runs to 13 residues. The germline V gene has CDR1 LGHNA and CDR2 YSLEER. The ends were cut back, 7 bases at V and 0 bases at J, with 9 bases in the middle. CDR3 coding DNA: TGCGCCAGCAACAAGCTGATGAACACTGAAGCTTTCTTT. This encodes CASNKLMNTEAFF.

The CDR3 loop reads CASSLGTSGDTQYF. CDR3 sequence (DNA): TGTGCCAGCAGCCTGGGGACTAGCGGGGATACGCAGTATTTT. This rearrangement joins TRBV4-2 to TRBJ2-3, with 12 bases aligning to TRBD2. From germline, CDR1 is LGHNA and CDR2 YNFKEQ. This CDR3 spans 14 amino acids. V dropped 4 bases and J dropped 6; count of bases not matched to a gene: 2.

This chain uses TRBV18 with TRBJ2-3; TRBD2 matches 9 bases. Trimming removed 6 bases from V and 1 base from J; junction bases left unmatched: 5. Looked up from germline, CDR1 is KGHSH and CDR2 is LQKENI. CDR3 length: 15 residues. CDR3 bases: TGTGCCAGCTCCGAGACTAGCGGAGGCACAGATACGCAGTATTTT. As protein: CASSETSGGTDTQYF.

V gene TRBV2 combines with J gene TRBJ1-3; possibly TRBD1 for D (6 bases). With 6 bases removed from V and 4 bases from J, the gap between germline ends came to 16 bases. CDR1 and CDR2 (germline): SNHLY, FYNNEI. The CDR3 is made up of 15 amino acids. Here the CDR3 reads CASSHTGTGGNTIYF. The CDR3 coding sequence is TGTGCCAGCAGCCATACAGGGACGGGAGGAAACACCATATATTTT.

The rearrangement links TRBV6-1 to TRBJ1-6, with TRBD1 identical over 7 bases. The CDR3 covers 14 residues. In germline, CDR1 is MNHNS, CDR2 SASEGT. V dropped 4 bases and J dropped 7; count of bases not matched to a gene: 4. CDR3 DNA: TGTGCCAGCAGTGCAGGGGGACTAAATTCACCCCTCCACTTT. It translates to CASSAGGLNSPLHF.

V gene TRBV28 combines with J gene TRBJ2-7; D not certain. V shed 7 bases and J shed 2 bases, with 9 bases lying between them. The CDR3 runs 12 residues. CDR1 and CDR2 from the germline V gene are MDHEN and SYDVKM. The CDR3 coding sequence is TGTGCCAGCATTGGGAAAACCTACGAGCAGTACTTC. This gives the protein CASIGKTYEQYF.

This clone was seen once. The chain combines TRBV21-1 with TRBJ1-1; the table's D call, TRBD1, was not checked against the DNA. TRBV21-1 is recorded as a pseudogene. The CDR3 sequence is 13 residues long. The CDR3 coding sequence is TGTGCCAGCAGCAAATCCCCACAGGGTATTTCTTTCTTT. This encodes CASSKSPQGISFF.

The CDR3 is CTSSGGQGNRVQETQYF. The CDR3 DNA is TGCACCAGCAGCGGGGGACAGGGTAATAGGGTCCAAGAGACCCAGTACTTC. The chain is built from TRBV1 and TRBJ2-5; the table's D call of TRBD1 was not tested on the DNA. TRBV1 is assigned pseudogene status. This CDR3 has 17 residues.

The chain combines TRBV25-1 with TRBJ1-4; D is possibly TRBD1 (5 bases). This CDR3 spans 14 amino acids. V dropped 2 bases and J dropped 7 bases, with 11 bases sitting between them. CDR1 and CDR2 (germline): MGHDK, SYGVNS. The DNA for the CDR3 is TGTGCCAGCAGTGAACAGGGAGGACGTGAAAAACTGTTTTTT. It codes for CASSEQGGREKLFF.

This chain links TRBV5-1 with TRBJ2-5, with D possibly being TRBD1 (6 bases). This CDR3 spans 15 amino acids. CDR1 and CDR2 from the germline V gene are SGHRS and YFSETQ. V was clipped by 1 base and J by 2 bases, with 12 bases between them. CDR3 nucleotides: TGCGCCAGCAGCTTGATGGGGGCCGTACAAGAGACCCAGTACTTC. It codes for CASSLMGAVQETQYF.

In this sample, this clone turned up a few times. The chain uses TRBV5-1 and TRBJ2-7; TRBD1 aligns across 11 bases. CDR1 and CDR2 (germline): SGHRS, YFSETQ. The CDR3 sequence is 15 residues long. Trimming removed 4 bases from V and 3 bases from J; junction bases left unmatched: 6. The CDR3 DNA is TGCGCCAGCAGCCCCCACGGGACAGGGGGCTACGAGCAGTACTTC. It encodes CASSPHGTGGYEQYF.

The chain is built from TRBV2 and TRBJ1-1; TRBD1 aligns across 7 bases. The CDR3 spans 16 residues. Germline values: CDR1 SNHLY, CDR2 FYNNEI. Losses at the gene ends were 3 bases for V and 2 bases for J; bases not matched to a gene: 9. The CDR3 loop reads CASSDSPQGSNTEAFF. The CDR3 region has the DNA TGTGCCAGCAGTGACTCCCCACAGGGGTCTAACACTGAAGCTTTCTTT.

This clone came up a few times. The chain is built from TRBV28 and TRBJ1-5; D ambiguous. Trimming stripped 7 bases from V and 6 bases from J, with 16 bases between. Germline CDR1 is MDHEN and CDR2 is SYDVKM. This CDR3 comprises 14 residues. CDR3 in amino acids: CASIPFGFSQPQHF. The CDR3 nucleotides are TGTGCCAGCATCCCCTTCGGTTTCAGTCAGCCCCAGCATTTT.